This T cell receptor (beta chain) was sequenced during a study of CD8 T cells in ankylosing spondylitis. Regarding the study as a whole: A motif in TCR beta, a set of about 8 highly homologous variants, appeared characteristic of ankylosing spondylitis blood. Matched ankylosing spondylitis synovial fluid reportedly contained a significantly enriched population of disease-linked clones. Reactive arthritis synovial fluid and blood were previously reported to contain some motif variants.

Quantitative barcoded 5'-RACE was used to prepare TCR beta libraries. TCRdb reprocessed the 5' RACE reads via MiXCR and lists one record per CDR3 protein. The sample carries around 330,000 distinct CDR3 sequences, around a tenth recorded once. Regarding this clonotype: Antigen unknown. This is likely a read error, given that the CDR3 carries no conserved phenylalanine or tryptophan at its end.

The sequencing sample was made of blood, either unsorted or a sorted T cell fraction (not recorded which). The receptor comes from a female donor with ankylosing spondylitis or in good health (not recorded which).

Here the CDR3 DNA reads TGCGCCAGCAGCACCGACAGCTACGAGCAGTACTGC. Translated: CASSTDSYEQYC. The V gene is TRBV5-1, the J gene TRBJ2-7, with D possibly TRBD1 on 5 matching bases. V dropped 4 bases and J dropped 3 bases, with 8 bases sitting between them. CDR1 and CDR2 from the germline V gene are SGHRS and YFSETQ. This CDR3 is 12 amino acids long.